A single T cell receptor beta chain is shown here with its context. In its sample, this clone was seen a few times. Its antigen is unknown. Per-base qualities were not stored, and no clone one base away is much larger. The source of the sample is a study of beta chain features in type 1 diabetes (dated by TCRdb to the late 2010s). About the study as a whole: No differences in mean age, gender distribution, total cell number or subset yield were found between patients and healthy donors. A total of roughly 99,000,000 sorted cells were examined across all samples, and the number of cells per subset was strongly correlated with RNA yield. The study compared TCRB repertoires of sorted circulating CD4+ T cell subsets between recently diagnosed type 1 diabetes patients and matched healthy donors. Regulatory and stem cell-like memory subsets were obtained from only 8 patients and roughly 8 healthy donors, while naive and central memory subsets were obtained from all 28 donors.

V loses 7 bases of germline sequence and J loses 3 bases, and the interval between the two ends is 15 bases. Its CDR3 holds 14 amino acids, cysteine through phenylalanine. Only the CDR3 portion is preserved as DNA: 42 bases, with reading frame beginning at the first base. CDR1 and CDR2, looked up from the germline V gene (reference sequence), are LNHDA and SQIVND. The entire amount of isolated RNA was reverse transcribed using the High Capacity cDNA Reverse Transcription Kit, so the sequenced TCRB transcripts were expressed ones. Naive, central memory and regulatory T cell samples underwent deep immunoSEQ sequencing, averaging about 3.57 million total reads per sample. Sorted cells were lysed in RLT buffer, and RNA was extracted using DNase-treated RNeasy Micro or Mini kits according to cell number. Each cell subset was processed separately to prevent cross-contamination, with patient and healthy donor samples processed together. TCRB sequences were amplified from cDNA with the immunoSEQ multiplex PCR, producing 87-bp fragments spanning the CDR3 region. The amplicons were sequenced using the Illumina HiSeq platform. The paper's processing steps were these. Synthetic template baselines were used to correct PCR bias computationally, reads within Hamming distance 2 were collapsed together, and singletons that could not be merged were discarded. Reads were aligned against IMGT to assign V, D and J genes, CDR3 length and insertions or deletions at six rearrangement sites. Within each subset, clonotype counts were normalized to sorted cell number, after which true diversity and Gini coefficients were computed with the tcR R package. The overlap coefficient, calculated on TCRB nucleotide sequences, was used to measure repertoire sharing. Out-of-frame TCRB sequences from naive cells were analyzed as a proxy for the pre-selection repertoire. Not all clones reach the TCRdb copy of this immuneACCESS table, which keeps in-frame sequences only. Checked studies attribute under half of the gap to unresolved V genes and leave the rest unexplained. The DNA was the basis for D and trimming; V, J and clone size are from that table. The sample profile shows around 650,000 clones; around 12% of them were found once. The top ten constitute around 0.12% of the sample.

Summary of the overall study and its limitations: HLA sub-analyses involved small numbers of individuals, so any influence of HLA type on TCRB rearrangement remained unresolved. Naive, central memory and regulatory TCRB repertoires appeared to be more similar among patients than among healthy donors. Sequencing cDNA rather than genomic DNA could over-represent highly expressing activated cells, although activation and CD3 levels did not differ between groups. Shorter templates might be favored by PCR, yet because patient and control samples were amplified and corrected together, any such skew would affect both groups equally. Type 1 diabetes patients showed a moderate but significant shortening of TCRB CDR3 length in all four CD4+ subsets. At VDJ recombination sites, type 1 diabetes patients had fewer insertions and more deleted nucleotides, which implies abnormalities in thymic rearrangement.

Each donor gave one peripheral blood draw, roughly 0.12 L on average, collected into heparinised tubes. A BD FACSAria II and a panel including CD45RO, CCR7, CD25, CD127, CD95 and CD27 were used to sort naive, central memory, regulatory and stem cell-like memory CD4+ T cells. Every sorted population had a purity above 95%. PBMCs were separated immediately by Lymphoprep density gradient centrifugation and were stained directly, without being cultured. So that batch effects would be minimized, each experiment stained and sorted samples in pairs, pairing one healthy donor with one patient. The sequencing input was naive CD4+ T cells from blood. The cell subset or site tag for this specimen amounts to: true naive CD4+ T cells. The receptor's source is a man in his thirties or forties with type 1 diabetes. The sequence joins TRBV19 to TRBJ1-2; no D gene call is confident. The CDR3 is CASIARAGDYGYTF. The DNA sequence is as follows: TGTGCCAGTATAGCGAGGGCGGGAGACTATGGCTACACCTTC. With the portions outside the CDR3 filled from the reference TRBV19 and TRBJ1-2 genes, the complete variable region becomes DGGITQSPKYLFRKEGQNVTLSCEQNLNHDAMYWYRQDPGQGLRLIYYSQIVNDFQKGDIAEGYSVSREKKESFPLTVTSAQKNPTAFYLCASIARAGDYGYTFGSGTRLTVV.